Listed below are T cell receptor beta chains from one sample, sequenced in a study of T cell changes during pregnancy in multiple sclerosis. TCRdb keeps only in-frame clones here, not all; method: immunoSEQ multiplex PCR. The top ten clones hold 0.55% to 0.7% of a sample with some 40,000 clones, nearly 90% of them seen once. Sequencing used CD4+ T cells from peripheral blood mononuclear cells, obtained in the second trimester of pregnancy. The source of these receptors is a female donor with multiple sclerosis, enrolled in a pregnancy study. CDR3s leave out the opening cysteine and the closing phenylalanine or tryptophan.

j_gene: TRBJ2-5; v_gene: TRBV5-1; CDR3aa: ASSPPLAGGGETQY
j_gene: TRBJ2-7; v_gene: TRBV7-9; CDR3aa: ASSLETGVNEQY
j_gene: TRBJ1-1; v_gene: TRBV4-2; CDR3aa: ASSQEISDRAF
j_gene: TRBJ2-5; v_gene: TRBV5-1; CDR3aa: ASSLLAGQETQY
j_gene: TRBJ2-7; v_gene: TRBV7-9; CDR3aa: ASSNTGTSGLEQY
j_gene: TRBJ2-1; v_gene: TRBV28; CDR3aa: ASSSSYSGTYNEQF
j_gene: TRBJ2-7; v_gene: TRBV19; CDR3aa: ASSAGTGGSYEQY
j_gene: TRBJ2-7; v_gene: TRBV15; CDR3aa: ATSRDRTSFGEQY
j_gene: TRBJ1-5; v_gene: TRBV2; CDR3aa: ASSEEKGASNQPQH
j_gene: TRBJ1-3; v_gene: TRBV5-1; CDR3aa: ASSLDRGGNTIY
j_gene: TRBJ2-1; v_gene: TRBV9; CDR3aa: ASSVGRAGYNEQF
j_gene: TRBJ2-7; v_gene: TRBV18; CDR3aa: ASSPYQGSYEQY
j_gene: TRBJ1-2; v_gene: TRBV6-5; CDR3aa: ASSKGQGYGYT
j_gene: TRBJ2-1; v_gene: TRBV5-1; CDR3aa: ASSPGSAGMGDNEQF
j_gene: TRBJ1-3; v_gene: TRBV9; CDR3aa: ASSVSRTGYGDTIY
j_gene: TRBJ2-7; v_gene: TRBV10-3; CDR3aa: AISAQGNEQY
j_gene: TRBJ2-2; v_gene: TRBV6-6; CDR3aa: ASRTDRDHTGELF
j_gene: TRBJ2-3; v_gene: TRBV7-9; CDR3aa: ASSPRLAGTDTQY
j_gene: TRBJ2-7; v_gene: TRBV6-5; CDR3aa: ASSYLGQAYEQY
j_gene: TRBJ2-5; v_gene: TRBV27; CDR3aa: ASSWGAGVGTGAQY
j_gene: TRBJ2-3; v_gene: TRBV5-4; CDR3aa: ASSLHRDRSTDTQY
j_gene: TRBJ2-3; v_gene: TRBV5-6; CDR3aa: ASSSGLAGKDTQY
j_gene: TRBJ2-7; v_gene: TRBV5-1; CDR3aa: ASSLRVSYEQY
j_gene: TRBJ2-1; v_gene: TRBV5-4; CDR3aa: ASSLVPVSPRAYNEQF
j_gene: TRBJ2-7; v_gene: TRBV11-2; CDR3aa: ASSFSGDEQY
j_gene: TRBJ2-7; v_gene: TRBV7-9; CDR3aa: ASTDGGEYEQY
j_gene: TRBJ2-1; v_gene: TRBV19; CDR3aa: ASSPRPGNNEQF
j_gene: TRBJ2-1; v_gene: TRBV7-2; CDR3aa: ASSLARSRDEQF
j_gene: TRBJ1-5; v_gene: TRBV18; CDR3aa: ASSPTLDQPQH
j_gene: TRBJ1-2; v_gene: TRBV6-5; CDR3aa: ASSLTGGGGYT
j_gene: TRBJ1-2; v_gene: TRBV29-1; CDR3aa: SVDGQSYGYT
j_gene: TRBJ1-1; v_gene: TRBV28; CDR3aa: ASTNRGRETEAF
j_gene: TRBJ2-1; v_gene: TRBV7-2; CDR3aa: ASSLVTGEQF
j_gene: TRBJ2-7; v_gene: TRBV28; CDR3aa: ASGTSGSSYEQY
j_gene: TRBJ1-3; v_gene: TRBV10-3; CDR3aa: AISDWGLGNTIY
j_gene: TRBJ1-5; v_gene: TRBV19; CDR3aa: ASSFPGGDQPQH
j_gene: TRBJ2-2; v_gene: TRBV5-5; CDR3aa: ASSFLGTGGTGELF
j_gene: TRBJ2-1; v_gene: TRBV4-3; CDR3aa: ASSQDPLAGRFGLQNEQF
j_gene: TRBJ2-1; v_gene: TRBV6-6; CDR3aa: AGGSSGTGNEQF
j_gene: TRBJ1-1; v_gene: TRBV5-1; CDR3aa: ASSISTANTEAF
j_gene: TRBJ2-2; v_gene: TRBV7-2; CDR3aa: ASSLNQAGTGELF
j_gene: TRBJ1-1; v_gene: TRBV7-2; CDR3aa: ASSLETGGYANTEAF